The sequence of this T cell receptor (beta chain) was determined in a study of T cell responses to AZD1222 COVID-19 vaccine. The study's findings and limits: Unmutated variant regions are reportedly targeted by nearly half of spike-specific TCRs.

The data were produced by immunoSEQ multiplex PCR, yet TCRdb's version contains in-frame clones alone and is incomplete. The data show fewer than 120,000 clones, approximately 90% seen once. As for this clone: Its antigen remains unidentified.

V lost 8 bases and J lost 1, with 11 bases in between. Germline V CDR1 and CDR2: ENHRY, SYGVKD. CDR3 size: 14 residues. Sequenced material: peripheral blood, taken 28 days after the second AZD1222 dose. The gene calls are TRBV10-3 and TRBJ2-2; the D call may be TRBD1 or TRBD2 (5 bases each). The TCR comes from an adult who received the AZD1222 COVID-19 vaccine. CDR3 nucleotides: TGTGCCATCTACGGGACCCAGAACACCGGGGAGCTGTTTTTT. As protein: CAIYGTQNTGELFF.